This T cell receptor (beta chain) was documented in a study of Graves' ophthalmopathy and Graves' hyperthyroidism. This clonotype appeared many times. Germline V gene lookup returns CDR1 DFQATT and CDR2 SNEGSKA (reference sequence). The CDR3 length is 15 residues. V shed 2 bases and J 2 bases; nucleotides not matched to a gene: 4. As the template, RNA transcripts were used to amplify TCR beta CDR3 regions. An opening RT-PCR round employed HTBI primers and preceded a second-round multiplex PCR. A single record per CDR3 protein comes from TCRdb applying MiXCR to the multiplex PCR reads. The profile shows about 500,000 distinct CDR3 sequences, approximately 35% of them singletons.

The origin of this receptor is an adult man with Graves' hyperthyroidism. The sequencing input was peripheral blood or thyroid tissue (not recorded which). This chain uses TRBV20-1 with TRBJ2-7; TRBD2 matches 12 bases. CDR3 nucleotide sequence: TGCAGTGCTAGATTGGCTAGCGGGAGGGCCTACGAGCAGTACTTC. This translates into CSARLASGRAYEQYF.